The rows below give T cell receptor beta chains drawn from one sample of a study of T cells after yellow fever vaccination. TCRdb re-called the 5' RACE reads with MiXCR, one entry per CDR3 protein. The table includes roughly 400,000 distinct CDR3 sequences, 15% to 20% detected once. Sequencing was performed on PBMCs, taken before the yellow fever booster vaccination. All receptors come from a man between 18 and 35 years old who received the YFV17D yellow fever vaccine. Each CDR3 is given with its conserved first and last residue. D genes are given only for firm matches. The size entry is marked missing in some rows and otherwise reads once, few, many or a size class.

D gene,clone size,V gene,J gene,CDR3 DNA,CDR3 protein
NA,NA,TRBV5-1,TRBJ2-1,TGCGCCAGCAGCTTGGCCCCAGGGACCTCGAATGAGCAGTTCTTC,CASSLAPGTSNEQFF
NA,NA,TRBV5-4,TRBJ2-5,TGTGCCAGCAGCTTAATAACAGGGTCCAGTGAGACCCAGTACTTC,CASSLITGSSETQYF
NA,few,TRBV12-3/TRBV12-4,TRBJ1-3,TGTGCCAGCAGGCCCGTAAACAGGCTTACCTCTGGAAACACCATATATTTT,CASRPVNRLTSGNTIYF
NA,many,TRBV18,TRBJ1-2,TGTGCCAGCTCACCAGGGGATGGCTACACCTTC,CASSPGDGYTF
NA,NA,TRBV6-2/TRBV6-3,TRBJ1-5,TGTGCCAGCAGTTCCTACAGGGCCCCCCAGCATTTT,CASSSYRAPQHF
NA,NA,TRBV18,TRBJ1-6,TGTGCCAGCTTGAGGGAGTTAAACAATTCACCCCTCCACTTT,CASLRELNNSPLHF
NA,few,TRBV5-1,TRBJ2-3,TGCGCCAGCAGCTTGGACAGGGACGGAGGTACGCAGTATTTT,CASSLDRDGGTQYF
NA,few,TRBV4-2,TRBJ2-2,TGTGCCAGCAGCCAAGCCGCAGGCCATAGGACCGGGGAGCTGTTTTTT,CASSQAAGHRTGELFF
NA,few,TRBV7-9,TRBJ1-5,TGTGCCAGCAGCCAGGACACAAAGGGGCAGCCCCAGCATTTT,CASSQDTKGQPQHF
NA,few,TRBV25-1,TRBJ2-5,TGTGCCAGCAGTGATCCCAGGCAAGAGACCCAGTACTTC,CASSDPRQETQYF
TRBD1,NA,TRBV5-1,TRBJ1-2,TGCGCCAGCAGTTCACTCCCCGGGACAGCTTACGGCTACACCTTC,CASSSLPGTAYGYTF
TRBD2,NA,TRBV5-1,TRBJ2-1,TGCGCCAGCAGCTTGAGCGGGGAGTCCTACAATGAGCAGTTATTC,CASSLSGESYNEQLF
NA,NA,TRBV12-2,TRBJ1-2,TGTGCAAGTCGCTTAAGTCTTGAGGGGATCGGGGACAACTATGGCTACACCTTC,CASRLSLEGIGDNYGYTF
NA,NA,TRBV24-1,TRBJ2-2,TGTGCCACCAGTGATCCCGCGATCGGGGCTCCGAACACCGGGGAGCTGTTTTTT,CATSDPAIGAPNTGELFF
NA,few,TRBV18,TRBJ1-2,TGTGCCAGCTCACTAATTCACAGGGATAACTATGGCTACACCTTC,CASSLIHRDNYGYTF
NA,once,TRBV18,TRBJ2-1,TGTGCCAGCTCCCGCATGAGGGGCGATTTAAATGTGCAGTTCTTC,CASSRMRGDLNVQFF
TRBD1,NA,TRBV5-5,TRBJ1-1,TGTGCCAGCAGCTATGGACAGGGGCGGGATGCTTTCTTT,CASSYGQGRDAFF
NA,few,TRBV5-1,TRBJ2-3,TGCGCCAGCAGCCCGACCAGTGCTAGCACAGATACGCAGTATTTT,CASSPTSASTDTQYF
NA,NA,TRBV12-3/TRBV12-4,TRBJ1-2,TGTGCCAGCAGTTACAGGGCTGGCTACACCTTC,CASSYRAGYTF
TRBD1,NA,TRBV3-1,TRBJ2-3,TGTGCCAGCAGCCAAGGTAGCCGACAGGGGCGTTCAGATACGCAGTATTTT,CASSQGSRQGRSDTQYF
NA,few,TRBV10-3,TRBJ1-1,TGTGCCATCAGTACCAGGGGTTCGCTGGCCACTGAAGCTTTCTTT,CAISTRGSLATEAFF
TRBD1,once,TRBV12-3/TRBV12-4,TRBJ1-4,TGTGCCAGCAGCTTCGACAGGGGTTTTGAAAAACTGTTTTTT,CASSFDRGFEKLFF
NA,few,TRBV4-3,TRBJ1-3,TGCGCCAGCAGCCGCGACTACATAATCTCTGGAAACACCATATATTTT,CASSRDYIISGNTIYF
NA,many,TRBV20-1,TRBJ2-5,TGCAGTGCTAGAGAGGCGCTACTGGAGACCCAGTACTTC,CSAREALLETQYF
NA,NA,TRBV5-5,TRBJ1-2,TGTGCCAGCAGCTTGGCGGGGGCCAGTTCGAAAATCTATGGCTACACCTTC,CASSLAGASSKIYGYTF
NA,few,TRBV10-3,TRBJ1-6,TGTGCCATCAGTGAGTCGGGGAGGGGCGAATCACCCCTCCACTTT,CAISESGRGESPLHF
NA,NA,TRBV9,TRBJ2-5,TGTGCCAGCAGCCCGGACGTCCTAGGGACCCAGTACTTC,CASSPDVLGTQYF
NA,few,TRBV2,TRBJ2-1,TGTGCCAGCAGTCTTCGATGGACAGCCAACAATGAGCAGTTCTTC,CASSLRWTANNEQFF
NA,few,TRBV5-1,TRBJ2-1,TGCGCCAGCAGCCTTCTGGGACTTCGGAACTACAATGAGCAGTTCTTC,CASSLLGLRNYNEQFF
NA,few,TRBV29-1,TRBJ2-3,TGCAGCGTTGATGACGTGTGGGGGCAAACGCAGTATTTT,CSVDDVWGQTQYF
NA,few,TRBV6-5,TRBJ2-1,TGTGCCAGCAGTTACTCGGCCAGGGGGGCCGCCTACAATGAGCAGTTCTTC,CASSYSARGAAYNEQFF
NA,NA,TRBV20-1,TRBJ1-5,TGCAGTGCTAAGGGCAGGGAGGATCAGCCCCAGCATTTT,CSAKGREDQPQHF
NA,few,TRBV5-1,TRBJ2-3,TGCGCCGACTATGGTCCAGGCCAAAGCACAGATACGCAGTATTTT,CADYGPGQSTDTQYF
NA,NA,TRBV4-1,TRBJ1-5,TGCGCCAGCAGCCAAGATCGGCAGGTTTGGAGTCAGCCCCAGCATTTT,CASSQDRQVWSQPQHF
NA,few,TRBV7-2,TRBJ2-3,TGTGCCAGCAGCTTAACGGAGGTCGCAGATACGCAGTATTTT,CASSLTEVADTQYF
NA,NA,TRBV5-1,TRBJ2-2,TGCGCCAGCAGCTTGATCGGGTTCACCGGGGAGCTGTTTTTT,CASSLIGFTGELFF
NA,few,TRBV7-6,TRBJ2-3,TGTGCCAGCAGCTTAGCGGTCCCAGATACGCAGTATTTT,CASSLAVPDTQYF
NA,NA,TRBV9,TRBJ2-3,TGTGCCAGCAGCGTAGCCGAGCCGTCAGGCACAGATACGCAGTATTTT,CASSVAEPSGTDTQYF
NA,NA,TRBV20-1,TRBJ2-4,TGCAGTGCTCATACAGGGGCGGGAGAGATTCAGTACTTC,CSAHTGAGEIQYF
TRBD1,NA,TRBV4-2,TRBJ1-1,TGTGCCAGCAGCCAAGATCAGGGGGGGGGCACTGAAGCTTTCTTT,CASSQDQGGGTEAFF
NA,few,TRBV4-3,TRBJ2-1,TGCGCCAGCAGCCAAGATAACGGGGGATACTACAATGAGCAGTTCTTC,CASSQDNGGYYNEQFF
NA,few,TRBV5-5,TRBJ1-5,TGTGCCAGCAGCTGGCTGCAGGGTCAGCCCCAGCATTTT,CASSWLQGQPQHF
TRBD2,NA,TRBV20-1,TRBJ2-3,TGCAGTGCTTCTCGGCCCCGTCTAGCGGCCAGCACAGATACGCAGTATTTT,CSASRPRLAASTDTQYF
NA,few,TRBV6-5,TRBJ1-1,TGTGCCAGCAGTTACGGGGGCACCACTGAAGCTTTCTTT,CASSYGGTTEAFF
NA,few,TRBV6-1,TRBJ1-5,TGTGCCAGCAGTTATCAGACAGGAATCGAACAGCCCCAGCATTTT,CASSYQTGIEQPQHF
NA,few,TRBV9,TRBJ1-2,TGTGCCAGCAGCGTAGTCGGGGCAAGAGGCTACACCTTC,CASSVVGARGYTF
NA,few,TRBV29-1,TRBJ1-2,TGCAGCGTTGAAGATCAGGAGGGCTATGGCTACACCTTC,CSVEDQEGYGYTF
TRBD1,NA,TRBV10-2,TRBJ1-1,TGCGCCAGCAGTGTTGTGACAGGGGATTCCATGAACACTGAAGCTTTCTTT,CASSVVTGDSMNTEAFF
NA,NA,TRBV20-1,TRBJ1-2,TGCAGTGCTGCCCCCGGGGGGCACCTGCTCCCAGGCTACACCTTC,CSAAPGGHLLPGYTF
NA,NA,TRBV7-9,TRBJ2-3,TGTGCCAGCAGCCCTCGGCCCCAAACAGGCGATACGCAGTATTTT,CASSPRPQTGDTQYF
NA,NA,TRBV7-9,TRBJ1-6,TGTGCCAGCAGCTTAACAGGGTTCAATTCACCCCTCCACTTT,CASSLTGFNSPLHF
TRBD1,few,TRBV19,TRBJ2-5,TGTGCCAGTAGTCTAGGGTCGGACAGGGGTAGAGAGACCCAGTACTTC,CASSLGSDRGRETQYF
NA,NA,TRBV15,TRBJ2-3,TGTGCCACCACAAGCGGGTGGGGCACAGATACGCAGTATTTT,CATTSGWGTDTQYF
TRBD1,NA,TRBV6-5,TRBJ1-5,TGTGCCAGCAGACCGGGACAGGGGGCCGGGCAGCCCCAGCATTTT,CASRPGQGAGQPQHF
NA,NA,TRBV19,TRBJ1-6,TGTGCCACTCGGGCCTCCTATAATTCACCCCTCCACTTT,CATRASYNSPLHF
NA,few,TRBV2,TRBJ1-5,TGTGCCAGCAACCAAAGGGATCTCAATCAGCCCCAGCATTTT,CASNQRDLNQPQHF
NA,once,TRBV25-1,TRBJ2-7,TGTGCCACAAAGGGCATGCAGTACGAGCAGTACTTC,CATKGMQYEQYF
NA,few,TRBV27,TRBJ2-3,TGTGCCAGCAGTTTCCTGGGGGCCACAGATACGCAGTATTTT,CASSFLGATDTQYF
TRBD1,few,TRBV7-2,TRBJ2-7,TGTGCCAGCAGCCAGGGACAGGGGTGGAGCGAGCAGTACTTC,CASSQGQGWSEQYF
NA,NA,TRBV4-2,TRBJ2-6,TGTGCCAGCAGCCCAGGATATACTGGGGCCAACGTCCTGACTTTC,CASSPGYTGANVLTF